Below are 7 T cell receptor beta chains sequenced from a single sample in a study of shared clonotypes between healthy human individuals. TCRdb keeps only in-frame clones here, not all; method: immunoSEQ multiplex PCR. The table records about 2.3 million clones, 80% to 95% of them present only once. The sample comprised naive CD4+ T cells from PBMCs. Subset specified: CD45RA+ positively selected. Receptors were obtained from a man aged 18 to 29 in good health. Some clones in this sample may be carry-over from other donors' samples.

The chain carries TRBV18 and TRBJ1-1, with 12 nucleotides matching TRBD1. Germline CDR1 KGHSH, CDR2 LQKENI. The V and J ends lost 6 bases and 10 bases, in that order; junction bases with no gene match: 15. The length of the CDR3 is 16 residues. CDR3 loop: CASSPLGTGGPGGAFF. DNA of the CDR3: TGTGCCAGCTCGCCCCTCGGGACAGGGGGCCCGGGGGGAGCTTTCTTT.

The rearrangement joins TRBV7-3 to TRBJ2-3; D tentatively fits TRBD1 or TRBD2 (6 bases each). V gave up 2 bases and J gave up 1 base, with 13 bases separating them. The CDR3 totals 16 residues. Germline assignment: CDR1 SGHTA and CDR2 FQGTGA. CDR3 DNA sequence: TGTGCCAGCAGCTTAGGGGGGCGCAGTGGCACAGATACGCAGTATTTT. The encoded protein is CASSLGGRSGTDTQYF.

Regarding this clone: The final CDR3 position lacks the conserved phenylalanine or tryptophan, pointing to a likely read error. DNA of the CDR3: TGCGCCAGCAGCGGGATAGCGGCCTCTTACGAGCAGTACCTC. Translated: CASSGIAASYEQYL. The gene calls are TRBV5-1 and TRBJ2-7; D perhaps matches TRBD2 (6 bases). The CDR3 runs 14 residues. V lost 4 bases to trimming and J lost 4 bases, with 15 bases between them. Germline-derived CDR1 and CDR2 are SGHRS and YFSETQ.

On this clone: This sample also contains other DNA sequences that code for the same CDR3. The CDR3 loop is CASSSGQPNTEAFF. The CDR3 DNA follows: TGTGCCAGCAGCTCGGGACAGCCGAACACTGAAGCTTTCTTT. The rearrangement uses TRBV5-4 and TRBJ1-1; 7 bases line up with TRBD1. J lost 1 base, V lost 3 bases, and 3 bases had no gene match. The CDR3 sequence is 14 residues long. In germline, CDR1 is SGHNT, CDR2 YYREEE (reference sequence).

This rearrangement joins TRBV19 to TRBJ2-1, with 9 nucleotides matching TRBD1. Looked up from germline, CDR1 is LNHDA and CDR2 is SQIVND (reference sequence). The CDR3 is made up of 15 amino acids. The V and J ends lost 6 bases and 6 bases, in that order; junction bases with no gene match: 9. The CDR3 DNA reads TGTGCCAGTAGGAGGGGGGACAGGGATCGCAATGAGCAGTTCTTC. This translates into CASRRGDRDRNEQFF.

The chain combines TRBV2 with TRBJ2-3; D is uncertain. The V end lost 5 bases, the J end lost 2 bases, and 5 bases lay between the germline ends. The CDR3 is made up of 12 amino acids. Germline V CDR1 and CDR2: SNHLY, FYNNEI. CDR3 bases: TGTGCCAGCAGTTCCCTCACAGATACGCAGTATTTT. Protein sequence: CASSSLTDTQYF.

The chain uses TRBV10-3 and TRBJ1-5; weak D call: TRBD1 (6 bases). Per germline, CDR1 ENHRY and CDR2 SYGVKD. V lost 9 bases to trimming and J lost 4 bases, with 13 bases between them. This CDR3 comprises 13 residues. CDR3 residues: CAIADSSNQPQHF. DNA for the CDR3: TGTGCCATAGCGGACAGCTCTAATCAGCCCCAGCATTTT.